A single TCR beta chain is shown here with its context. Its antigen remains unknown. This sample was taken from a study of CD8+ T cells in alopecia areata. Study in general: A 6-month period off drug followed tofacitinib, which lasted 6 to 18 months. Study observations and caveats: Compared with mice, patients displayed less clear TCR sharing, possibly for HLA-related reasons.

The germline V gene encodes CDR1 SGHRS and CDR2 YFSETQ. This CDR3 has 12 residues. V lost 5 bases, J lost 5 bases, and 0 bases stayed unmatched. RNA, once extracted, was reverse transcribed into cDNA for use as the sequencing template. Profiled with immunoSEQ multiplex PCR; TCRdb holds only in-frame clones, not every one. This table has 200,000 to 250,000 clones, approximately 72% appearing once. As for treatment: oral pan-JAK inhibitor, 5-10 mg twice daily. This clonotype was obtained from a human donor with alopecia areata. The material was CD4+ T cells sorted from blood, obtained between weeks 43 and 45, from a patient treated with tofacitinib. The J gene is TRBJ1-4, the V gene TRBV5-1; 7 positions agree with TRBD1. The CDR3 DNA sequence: TGCGCCAGCAGGACAGGGAATGAAAAACTGTTTTTT. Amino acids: CASRTGNEKLFF.